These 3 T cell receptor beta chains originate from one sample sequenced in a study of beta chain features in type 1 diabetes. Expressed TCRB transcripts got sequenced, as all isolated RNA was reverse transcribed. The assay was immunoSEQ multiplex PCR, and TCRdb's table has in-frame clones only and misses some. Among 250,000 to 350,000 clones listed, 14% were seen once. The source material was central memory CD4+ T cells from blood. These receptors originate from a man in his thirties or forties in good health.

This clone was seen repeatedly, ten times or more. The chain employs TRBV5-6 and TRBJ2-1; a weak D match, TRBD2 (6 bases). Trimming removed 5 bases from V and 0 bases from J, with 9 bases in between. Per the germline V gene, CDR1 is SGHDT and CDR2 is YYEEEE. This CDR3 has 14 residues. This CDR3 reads CASRGGYSYNEQFF. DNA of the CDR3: TGTGCCAGCAGGGGGGGATACTCCTACAATGAGCAGTTCTTC.

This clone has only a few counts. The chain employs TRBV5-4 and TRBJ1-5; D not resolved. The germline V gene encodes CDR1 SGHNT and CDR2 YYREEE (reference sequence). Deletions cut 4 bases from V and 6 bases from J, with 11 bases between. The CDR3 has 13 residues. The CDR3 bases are TGTGCCAGCAGCCAAGAGAGAACTCAGCCCCAGCATTTT. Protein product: CASSQERTQPQHF.

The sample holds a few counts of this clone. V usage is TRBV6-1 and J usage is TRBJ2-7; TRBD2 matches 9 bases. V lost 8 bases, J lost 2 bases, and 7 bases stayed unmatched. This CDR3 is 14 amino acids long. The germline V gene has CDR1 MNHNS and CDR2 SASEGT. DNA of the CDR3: TGTGCCAGCTCGGACCGGACTAGCGCCTACGAGCAGTACGTC. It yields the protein CASSDRTSAYEQYV.